This entry concerns a single TCR beta chain. What it recognizes is unknown. In germline, CDR1 is MNHNS, CDR2 SASEGT. Trimming at V came to 1 base and at J to 12 bases, leaving 3 bases not matched to a gene. CDR3 length: 13 amino acids. The data stem from a study of shared clonotypes between healthy human individuals. The assay was immunoSEQ multiplex PCR, and TCRdb's table has in-frame clones only and misses some. The sample lists a few million clones; 85% to 95% were seen once. Study results and caveats: In having few donors, the study represented limited genetic and exposure-history diversity.

The TCR originated in a man between 18 and 35 years old in good health. The sequenced material came from naive CD4+ T cells sorted from blood. Subset given: CD45RA+ positively selected. The rearrangement joins TRBV6-1 to TRBJ1-6; 7 bases line up with TRBD1. The CDR3 reads CASSEDYRGPLHF. The CDR3 nucleotides are TGTGCCAGCAGTGAAGATTACAGGGGACCCCTCCACTTT.